These T cell receptor beta chains were read from a single sample in a study of early T cells in non-severe SARS-CoV-2 infection. Each CDR3 protein gets one entry after TCRdb re-called the 5' RACE reads with MiXCR. The table includes roughly 55,000 distinct CDR3 sequences, 5.5% to 7.5% detected once. Sequencing was carried out using whole blood. The source of these receptors is an adult who was a healthcare worker with PCR-confirmed SARS-CoV-2 infection or an uninfected control (not recorded which). Each CDR3 is given with its conserved first and last residue. Each record gives: J gene, D gene, V gene, clone size, CDR3 protein, CDR3 DNA. A D gene is named only where the DNA matches it firmly. Clone size is stated in some rows and not others, as once, few, many or a class when expanded.

TRBJ2-3 TRBD2 TRBV7-7 many CASSLVAGGPKKRTSTDTQYF TGTGCTAGCAGCTTAGTAGCGGGGGGGCCGAAGAAACGTACTAGCACAGATACGCAGTATTTT
TRBJ2-7 . TRBV20-1 few CSASGSGNSYEQYF TGCAGTGCTAGTGGCTCAGGGAACTCCTACGAGCAGTACTTC
TRBJ2-3 TRBD1 TRBV5-5 many CASSLAWTGAIDTQYF TGTGCCAGCAGCTTGGCCTGGACAGGGGCTATAGATACGCAGTATTTT
TRBJ1-5 . TRBV18 . CASSRGTNSNQPQHF TGTGCCAGCTCACGGGGAACAAATTCTAATCAGCCCCAGCATTTT
TRBJ2-3 . TRBV4-3 . CASSQDVGGRTDTQYF TGCGCCAGCAGCCAAGATGTGGGGGGGCGAACAGATACGCAGTATTTT
TRBJ2-5 . TRBV18 many CASSPGLQETQYF TGTGCCAGCTCACCAGGACTCCAAGAGACCCAGTACTTC
TRBJ2-1 TRBD1 TRBV6-6 many CASSPGQGSYNEQFF TGTGCCAGCAGCCCGGGACAGGGCTCCTACAATGAGCAGTTCTTC
TRBJ2-3 TRBD1 TRBV19 few CACRDRDSTDTQYF TGTGCCTGCCGGGACAGGGATAGCACAGATACGCAGTATTTT
TRBJ2-7 TRBD1 TRBV19 many CASSIPGQTYEQYF TGTGCCAGTAGTATCCCGGGACAGACCTACGAGCAGTACTTC
TRBJ2-7 . TRBV21-1 many CASSYKGGFYEQYF TGTGCCAGCAGCTACAAAGGAGGGTTCTACGAGCAGTACTTC
TRBJ2-7 . TRBV7-8 many CASNQGRSYEQYF TGTGCCTCAAATCAGGGCCGCTCCTACGAGCAGTACTTC
TRBJ2-7 TRBD1 TRBV15 . CATSRDYPGQGYEQYF TGTGCCACCAGCAGAGATTATCCGGGACAGGGTTACGAGCAGTACTTC
TRBJ2-2 . TRBV28 . CAGVGRSGELFF TGTGCCGGAGTAGGGAGGAGCGGGGAGCTGTTTTTT
TRBJ1-3 TRBD1 TRBV6-1 . CASSRTGPGNTIYF TGTGCCAGCTCCCGGACAGGACCTGGAAACACCATATATTTT
TRBJ2-7 TRBD1 TRBV4-1 . CASSQGPGTVPSYEQYF TGCGCCAGCAGCCAAGGGCCCGGGACAGTGCCCTCCTACGAGCAGTACTTC
TRBJ1-1 . TRBV28 few CASNEADTEAFF TGTGCCAGCAATGAGGCAGACACTGAAGCTTTCTTT